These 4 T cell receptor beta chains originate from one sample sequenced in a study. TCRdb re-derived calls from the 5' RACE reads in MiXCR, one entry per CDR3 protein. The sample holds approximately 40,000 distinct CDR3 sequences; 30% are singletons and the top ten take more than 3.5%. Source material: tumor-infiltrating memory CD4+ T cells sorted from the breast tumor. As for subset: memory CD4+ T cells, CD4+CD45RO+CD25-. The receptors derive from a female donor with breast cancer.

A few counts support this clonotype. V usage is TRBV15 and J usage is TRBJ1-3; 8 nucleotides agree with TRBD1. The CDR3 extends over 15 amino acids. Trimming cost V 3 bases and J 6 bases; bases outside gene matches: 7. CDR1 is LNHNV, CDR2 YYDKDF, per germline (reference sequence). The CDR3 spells CATSRGTGGENTIYF. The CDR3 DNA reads TGTGCCACCAGCAGGGGAACAGGGGGAGAAAACACCATATATTTT.

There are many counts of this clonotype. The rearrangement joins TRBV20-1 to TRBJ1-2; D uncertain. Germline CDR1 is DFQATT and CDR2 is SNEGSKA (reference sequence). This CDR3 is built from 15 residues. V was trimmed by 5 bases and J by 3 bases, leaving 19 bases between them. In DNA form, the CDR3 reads TGCAGTGCTCCGCCCGGGCCCCGCGCCCACTATGGCTACACCTTC. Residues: CSAPPGPRAHYGYTF.

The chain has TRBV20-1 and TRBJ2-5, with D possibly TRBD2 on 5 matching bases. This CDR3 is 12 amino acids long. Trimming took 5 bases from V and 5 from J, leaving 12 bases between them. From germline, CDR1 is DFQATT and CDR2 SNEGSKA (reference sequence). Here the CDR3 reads CSALAFGETQYF. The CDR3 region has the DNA TGCAGTGCTTTAGCGTTTGGGGAGACCCAGTACTTC.

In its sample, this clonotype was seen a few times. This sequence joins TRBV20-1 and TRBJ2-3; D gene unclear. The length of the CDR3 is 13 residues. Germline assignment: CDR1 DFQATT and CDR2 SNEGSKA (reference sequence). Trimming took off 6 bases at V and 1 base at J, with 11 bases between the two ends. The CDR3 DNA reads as TGCAGTGCCACTCGTCCCGGCACAGATACGCAGTATTTT. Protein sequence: CSATRPGTDTQYF.